The clone carrying this T cell receptor (beta chain) was observed a single time. Trimming took 7 bases from V and 6 from J; bases not matched to a gene: 4. CDR3 size: 13 residues. Germline V gene lookup returns CDR1 SQVTM and CDR2 ANQGSEA. TCRdb's copy holds only in-frame clones and misses some; the assay was immunoSEQ multiplex PCR. This table holds 370,000 or so clones, about 89% found once. This entry belongs to a study of blood T cell repertoires in COVID-19. The specimen sequenced was PBMCs or T cells enriched from blood (not recorded which). This chain connects TRBV29-1 to TRBJ2-2; 11 nucleotides match TRBD1. This clonotype originated in a man aged 25-45 years who had recovered from COVID-19. The DNA of the CDR3 is TGCAGCGCTGAGGGACAGGGGGCCGGGGAGCTGTTTTTT. This encodes CSAEGQGAGELFF.